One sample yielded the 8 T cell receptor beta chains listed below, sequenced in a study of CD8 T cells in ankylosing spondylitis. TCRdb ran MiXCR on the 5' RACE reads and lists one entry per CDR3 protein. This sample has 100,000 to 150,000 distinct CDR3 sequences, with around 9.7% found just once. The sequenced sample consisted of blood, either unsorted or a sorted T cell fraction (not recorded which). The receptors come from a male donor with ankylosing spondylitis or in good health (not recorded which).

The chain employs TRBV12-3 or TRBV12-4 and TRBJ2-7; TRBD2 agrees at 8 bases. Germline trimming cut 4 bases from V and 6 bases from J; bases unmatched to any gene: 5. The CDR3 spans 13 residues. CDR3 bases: TGTGCCAGCAGTTCCACCGGGACTAGCGAGCAGTACTTC. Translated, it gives CASSSTGTSEQYF.

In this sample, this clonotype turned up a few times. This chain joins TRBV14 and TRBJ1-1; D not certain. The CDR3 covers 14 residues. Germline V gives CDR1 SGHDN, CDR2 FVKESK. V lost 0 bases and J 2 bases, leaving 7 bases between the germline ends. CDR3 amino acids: CASSQDTSNTEAFF. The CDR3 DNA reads TGTGCCAGCAGCCAAGATACGAGTAACACTGAAGCTTTCTTT. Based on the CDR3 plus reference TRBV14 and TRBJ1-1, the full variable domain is EAGVTQFPSHSVIEKGQTVTLRCDPISGHDNLYWYRRVMGKEIKFLLHFVKESKQDESGMPNNRFLAERTGGTYSTLKVQPAELEDSGVYFCASSQDTSNTEAFFGQGTRLTVV.

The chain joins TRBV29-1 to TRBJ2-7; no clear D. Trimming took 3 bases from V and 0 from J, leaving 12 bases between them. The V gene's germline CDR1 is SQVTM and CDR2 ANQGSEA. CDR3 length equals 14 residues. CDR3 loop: CSVDSGTHSYEQYF. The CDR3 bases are TGCAGCGTTGATTCTGGCACACACTCCTACGAGCAGTACTTC.

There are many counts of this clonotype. CDR3 nucleotides: TGTGCCACCAGTGATTTGACGGGGCCCCCCTACGAGCAGTACTTC. Amino acid sequence: CATSDLTGPPYEQYF. The J gene is TRBJ2-7, the V gene TRBV24-1; either TRBD1 or TRBD2 may supply D (5 bases each). Germline CDR1 reads KGHDR; CDR2 reads SFDVKD. The CDR3 runs 15 residues. The germline V and J ends were trimmed by 0 bases and 2 bases, with 10 bases remaining between them.

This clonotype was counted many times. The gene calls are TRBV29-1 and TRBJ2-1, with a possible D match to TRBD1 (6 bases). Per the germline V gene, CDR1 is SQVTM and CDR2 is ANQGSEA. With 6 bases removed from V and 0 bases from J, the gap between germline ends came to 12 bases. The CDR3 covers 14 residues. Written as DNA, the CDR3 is TGCAGCGTAAAGGGGGACACCTCCTACAATGAGCAGTTCTTC. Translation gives CSVKGDTSYNEQFF.

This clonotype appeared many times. DNA of the CDR3: TGTGCCACCAGCAGAGGTGGACGGGACAATGAGCAGTTCTTC. Translating it yields CATSRGGRDNEQFF. The chain has TRBV15 and TRBJ2-1; D not resolved. Deletions cut 1 base from V and 5 bases from J, with 9 bases between. CDR1 and CDR2 from the germline V gene are LNHNV and YYDKDF (reference sequence). This CDR3 comprises 14 residues.

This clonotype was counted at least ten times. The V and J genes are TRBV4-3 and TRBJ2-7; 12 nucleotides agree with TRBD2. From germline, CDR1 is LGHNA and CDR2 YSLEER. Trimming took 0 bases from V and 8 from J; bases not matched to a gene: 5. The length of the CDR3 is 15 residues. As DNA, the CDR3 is TGCGCCAGCAGCCAAGATCGGCTAGCGGGAGGGAAGCAGTACTTC. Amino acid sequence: CASSQDRLAGGKQYF.

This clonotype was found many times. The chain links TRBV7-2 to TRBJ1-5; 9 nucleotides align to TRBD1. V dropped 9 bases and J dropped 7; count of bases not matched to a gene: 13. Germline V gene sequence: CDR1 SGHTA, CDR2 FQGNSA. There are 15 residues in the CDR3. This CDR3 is CASHLTGTGKQPQHF. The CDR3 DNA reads TGTGCCAGTCACTTAACGGGGACAGGGAAACAGCCCCAGCATTTT.